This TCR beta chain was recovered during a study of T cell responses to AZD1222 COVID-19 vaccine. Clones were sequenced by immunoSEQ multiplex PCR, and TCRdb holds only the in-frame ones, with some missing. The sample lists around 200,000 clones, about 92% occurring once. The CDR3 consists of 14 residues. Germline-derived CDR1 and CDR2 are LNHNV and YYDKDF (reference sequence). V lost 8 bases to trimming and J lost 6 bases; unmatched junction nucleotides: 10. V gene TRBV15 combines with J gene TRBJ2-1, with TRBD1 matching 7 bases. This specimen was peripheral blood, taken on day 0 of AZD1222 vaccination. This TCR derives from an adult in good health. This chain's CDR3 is CATSRGRMSNEQFF. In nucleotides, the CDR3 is TGTGCCACCTCTAGGGGGCGGATGTCCAATGAGCAGTTCTTC.